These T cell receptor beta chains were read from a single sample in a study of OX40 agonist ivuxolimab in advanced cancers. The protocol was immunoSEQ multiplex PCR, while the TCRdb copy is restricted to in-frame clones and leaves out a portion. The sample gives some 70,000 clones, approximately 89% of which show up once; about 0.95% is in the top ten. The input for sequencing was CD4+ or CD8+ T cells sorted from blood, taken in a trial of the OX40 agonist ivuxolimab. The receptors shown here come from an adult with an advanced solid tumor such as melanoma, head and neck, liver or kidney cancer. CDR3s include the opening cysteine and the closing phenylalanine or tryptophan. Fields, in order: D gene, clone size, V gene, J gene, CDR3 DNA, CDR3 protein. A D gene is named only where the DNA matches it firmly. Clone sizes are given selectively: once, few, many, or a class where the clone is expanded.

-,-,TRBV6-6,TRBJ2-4,TGTGCCAGCAGCCTGGGGGGGCCCAACATTCAGTACTTC,CASSLGGPNIQYF
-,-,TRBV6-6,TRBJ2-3,TGTGCCAGCAGTTACTCGTTCCTCACAGATACGCAGTATTTT,CASSYSFLTDTQYF
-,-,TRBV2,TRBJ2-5,TGTGCCAGCAGGAAGGACGGAGAGACCCAGTACTTC,CASRKDGETQYF
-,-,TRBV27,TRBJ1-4,TGTGCCAGCAGCCGCAGACAAAATGAAAAACTGTTTTTT,CASSRRQNEKLFF
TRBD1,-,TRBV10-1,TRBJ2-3,TGCGCCAGCAGTGAGGGGACAGGGCGTATCGATACGCAGTATTTT,CASSEGTGRIDTQYF
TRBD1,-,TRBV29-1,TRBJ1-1,TGCAGCGTTGCACAGGGGGCAAGTGAAGCTTTCTTT,CSVAQGASEAFF
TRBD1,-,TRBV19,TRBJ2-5,TGTGCCAGTAGTATAGACGGGGACAGGCAAGAGACCCAGTACTTC,CASSIDGDRQETQYF
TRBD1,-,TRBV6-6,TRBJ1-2,TGTGCCAGCAGTACCAGGGGGCGCCTCTATGGCTACACCTTC,CASSTRGRLYGYTF
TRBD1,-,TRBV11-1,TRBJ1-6,TGTGCCAGCAGCCCACAAACGACAGGGTCCATCCACTTT,CASSPQTTGSIHF
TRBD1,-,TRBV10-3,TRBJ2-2,TGTGCCATCAGGGACAGGATGGACACCGGGGAGCTGTTTTTT,CAIRDRMDTGELFF
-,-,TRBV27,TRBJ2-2,TGTGCCAGCAGTTTTGTGTCCGGGGAGCTGTTTTTT,CASSFVSGELFF
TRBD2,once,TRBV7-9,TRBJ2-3,TGTGCCAGCAGCGGGGTAACCAGACGGGGGGGCCCCCTATTT,CASSGVTRRGGPLF
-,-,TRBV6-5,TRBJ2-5,TGTGCCAGCAGTTATCAAGAGACCCAGTACTTC,CASSYQETQYF
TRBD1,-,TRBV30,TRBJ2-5,TGTGCCTGGAGGAATGAGGGGGCGGGAGAGACCCAGTACTTC,CAWRNEGAGETQYF
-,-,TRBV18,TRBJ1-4,TGTGCCAGCTCACCACCGCCAGCGGCAACTAATGAAAAACTGTTTTTT,CASSPPPAATNEKLFF
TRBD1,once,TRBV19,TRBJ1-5,TGTGCCAGTAGTACGACAGGGGGTAGCAATCAGCCCCAGCATTTT,CASSTTGGSNQPQHF
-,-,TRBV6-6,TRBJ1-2,TGTGCCAGCAGCCCCGCCAGGGCTTATAGCTATGGCTACACCTTC,CASSPARAYSYGYTF